This TCR beta chain was documented in a study of STAT5B mutations in CD4+ large granular lymphocyte leukemia. General study results and limits: Main leukemic clonotypes were patient-specific, but about 25% appeared at low frequency elsewhere. TRBV06-family usage was enriched in top patient clones (8/27) versus controls (2/35). CD4-sorted patient repertoires seemed more clonal than healthy CD4+ repertoires.

Germline V gives CDR1 DFQATT, CDR2 SNEGSKA (reference sequence). The CDR3 loop spans 11 amino acids. The germline V and J ends were trimmed by 2 bases and 3 bases, with 4 bases remaining between them. Sequencing was at survey level. Here immunoSEQ multiplex PCR was the method, and the copy in TCRdb shows in-frame clones only, minus some. The profile shows fewer than 30,000 clones, 65% to 80% of them singletons. For this clone: Its target is not known. Different DNA sequences within this sample yield the same CDR3.

The receptor was derived from a human donor in good health. The chain employs TRBV20-1 and TRBJ1-2; D remains unclear. The sample was CD4+ T cells from blood buffy coats. The CDR3 protein is CSARRDYGYTF. CDR3 in DNA: TGCAGTGCTAGACGGGACTATGGCTACACCTTC.